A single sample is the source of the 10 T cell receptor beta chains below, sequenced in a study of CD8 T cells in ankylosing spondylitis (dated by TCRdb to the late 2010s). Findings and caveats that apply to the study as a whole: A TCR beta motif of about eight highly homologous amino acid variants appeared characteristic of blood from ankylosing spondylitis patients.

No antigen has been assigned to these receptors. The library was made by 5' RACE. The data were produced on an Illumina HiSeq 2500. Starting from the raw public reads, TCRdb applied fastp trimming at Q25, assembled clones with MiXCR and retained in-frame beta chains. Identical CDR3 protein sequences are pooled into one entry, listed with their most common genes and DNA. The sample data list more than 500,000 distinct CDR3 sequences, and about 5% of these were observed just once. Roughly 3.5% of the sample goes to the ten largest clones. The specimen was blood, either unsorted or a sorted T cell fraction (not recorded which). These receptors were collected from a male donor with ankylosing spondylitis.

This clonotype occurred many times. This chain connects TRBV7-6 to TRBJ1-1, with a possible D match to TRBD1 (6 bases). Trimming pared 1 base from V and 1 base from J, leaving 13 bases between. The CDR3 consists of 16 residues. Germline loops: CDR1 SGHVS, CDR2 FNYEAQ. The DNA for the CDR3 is TGTGCCAGCAGCTTAGGGGGGGCAGGGACGAACACTGAAGCTTTCTTT. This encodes CASSLGGAGTNTEAFF.

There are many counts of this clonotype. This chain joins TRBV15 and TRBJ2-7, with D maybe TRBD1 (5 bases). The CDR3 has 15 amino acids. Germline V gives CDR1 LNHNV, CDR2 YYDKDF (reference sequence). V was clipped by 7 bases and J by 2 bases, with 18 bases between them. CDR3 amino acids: CATNPDKGRTYEQYF. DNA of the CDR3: TGTGCCACCAACCCTGACAAGGGGCGAACCTACGAGCAGTACTTC. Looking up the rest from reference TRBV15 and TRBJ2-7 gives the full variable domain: DAMVIQNPRYQVTQFGKPVTLSCSQTLNHNVMYWYQQKSSQAPKLLFHYYDKDFNNEADTPDNFQSRRPNTSFCFLDIRSPGLGDTAMYLCATNPDKGRTYEQYFGPGTRLTVT.

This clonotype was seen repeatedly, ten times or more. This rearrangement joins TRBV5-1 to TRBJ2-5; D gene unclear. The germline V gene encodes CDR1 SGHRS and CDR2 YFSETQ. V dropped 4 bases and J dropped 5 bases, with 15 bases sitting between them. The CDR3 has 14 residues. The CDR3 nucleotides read TGCGCCAGCAGCCTTTGGGCCGAGATGGAGACCCAGTACTTC. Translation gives CASSLWAEMETQYF.

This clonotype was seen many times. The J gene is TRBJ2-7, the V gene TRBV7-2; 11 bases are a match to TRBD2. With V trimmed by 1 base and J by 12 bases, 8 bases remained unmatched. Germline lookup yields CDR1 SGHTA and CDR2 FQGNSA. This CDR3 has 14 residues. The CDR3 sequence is CASSLVLAGGRPYF. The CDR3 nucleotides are TGTGCCAGCAGCTTAGTTCTAGCGGGGGGTCGACCGTACTTC.

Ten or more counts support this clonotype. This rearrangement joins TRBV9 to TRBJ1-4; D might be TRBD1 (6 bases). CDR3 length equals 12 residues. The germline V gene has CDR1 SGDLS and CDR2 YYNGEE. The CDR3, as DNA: TGTGCGAGTGGGGGCGTAAATGAAAAACTGTTTTTT. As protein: CASGGVNEKLFF.

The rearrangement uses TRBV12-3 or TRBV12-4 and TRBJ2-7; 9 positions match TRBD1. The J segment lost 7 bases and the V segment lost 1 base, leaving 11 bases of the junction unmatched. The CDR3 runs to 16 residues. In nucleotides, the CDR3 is TGTGCCAGCAGTTTAGGTGCCGGGACAGGGAATGGGGAGCAGTACTTC. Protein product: CASSLGAGTGNGEQYF.

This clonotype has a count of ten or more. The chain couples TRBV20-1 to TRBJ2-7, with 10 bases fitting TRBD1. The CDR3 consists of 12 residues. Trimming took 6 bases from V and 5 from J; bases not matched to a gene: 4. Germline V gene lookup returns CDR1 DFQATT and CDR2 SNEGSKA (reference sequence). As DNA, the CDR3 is TGCAGTGCCGGACAGGGGGTGGACGAGCAGTACTTC. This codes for CSAGQGVDEQYF.

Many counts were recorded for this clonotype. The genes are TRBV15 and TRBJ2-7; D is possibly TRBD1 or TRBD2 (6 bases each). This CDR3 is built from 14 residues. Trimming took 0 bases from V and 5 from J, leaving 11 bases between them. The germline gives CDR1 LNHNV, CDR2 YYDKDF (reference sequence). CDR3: CATSRDLGGDEQYF. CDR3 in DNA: TGTGCCACCAGCAGAGATCTGGGGGGCGACGAGCAGTACTTC.

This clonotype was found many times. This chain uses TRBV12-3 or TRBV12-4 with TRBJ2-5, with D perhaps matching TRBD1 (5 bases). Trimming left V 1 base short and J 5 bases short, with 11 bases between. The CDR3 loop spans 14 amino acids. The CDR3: CASSLVGVRETQYF. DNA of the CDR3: TGTGCCAGCAGTTTAGTAGGGGTCCGGGAGACCCAGTACTTC.

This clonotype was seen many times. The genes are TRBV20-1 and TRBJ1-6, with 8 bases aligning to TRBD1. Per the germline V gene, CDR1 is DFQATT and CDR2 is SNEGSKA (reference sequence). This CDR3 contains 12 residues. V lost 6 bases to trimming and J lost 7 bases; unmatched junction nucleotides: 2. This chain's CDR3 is CSANRGNSPLHF. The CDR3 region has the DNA TGCAGTGCAAACAGGGGGAATTCACCCCTCCACTTT.